The 17 T cell receptor beta chains reported below all come from one sample, sequenced in a study of cytomegalovirus exposure and HLA in healthy donors. Sequencing used immunoSEQ multiplex PCR; TCRdb keeps in-frame clones, though not all of them. The profile shows 150,000 to 200,000 clones, about 89% of them singletons. Sequences were obtained from PBMCs. These receptors all come from a young woman in good health and CMV-seropositive.

This clone was seen only once. The chain carries TRBV15 and TRBJ2-3; 10 nucleotides line up with TRBD2. Germline lookup yields CDR1 LNHNV and CDR2 YYDKDF (reference sequence). After removal of 0 bases from V and 3 bases from J, the junction contained 15 bases not matched to a gene. The CDR3 extends over 20 amino acids. The CDR3 nucleotides are TGTGCCACCAGCAGAGAGGGGTTGAGGGCTAGCGGGAGAAGAACAGATACGCAGTATTTT. Its translation: CATSREGLRASGRRTDTQYF.

Here the CDR3 DNA reads TGTGCCAGCAGCTCCGGGACAGGGGACAACGAGCAGTACTTC. It yields the protein CASSSGTGDNEQYF. This rearrangement joins TRBV5-6 to TRBJ2-7, with TRBD1 identical over 10 bases. V gave up 3 bases and J gave up 5 bases; unmatched junction bases: 5. Germline assignment: CDR1 SGHDT and CDR2 YYEEEE. This CDR3 contains 14 residues.

This chain connects TRBV5-3 to TRBJ2-7; 12 bases fit TRBD1. TRBV5-3 is an ORF, and what it does is uncertain. CDR3 size: 15 residues. V lost 2 bases, J lost 2 bases, and 2 bases stayed unmatched. The CDR3 region is CARSFGTGGTYEQYF. The DNA for the CDR3 is TGTGCCAGAAGCTTCGGGACAGGGGGCACCTACGAGCAGTACTTC.

This chain connects TRBV2 to TRBJ2-5, with no clear D. V dropped 2 bases and J dropped 4 bases, with 5 bases sitting between them. This CDR3 is built from 12 residues. Germline CDR1 SNHLY, CDR2 FYNNEI. CDR3 amino acids: CASSESGETQYF. CDR3 nucleotide sequence: TGTGCCAGCAGTGAATCCGGAGAGACCCAGTACTTC.

The J gene is TRBJ2-7, the V gene TRBV9, with D possibly TRBD1 on 5 matching bases. Trimming took 4 bases from V and 7 from J, leaving 18 bases between them. CDR3 size: 14 residues. Per the germline V gene, CDR1 is SGDLS and CDR2 is YYNGEE. The DNA of the CDR3 is TGTGCCAGCAGCCCCCTTGGGGCCCTGGGGGAGCAGTACTTC. As protein: CASSPLGALGEQYF.

The chain recombines TRBV5-4 with TRBJ2-5; 7 bases match TRBD1. CDR3 length: 15 amino acids. Germline CDR1 SGHNT, CDR2 YYREEE (reference sequence). V lost 4 bases and J lost 7; bases outside the gene matches: 13. The CDR3 sequence is CASSQTRTGGGTQYF. CDR3 sequence (DNA): TGTGCCAGCAGCCAGACACGGACAGGTGGGGGGACCCAGTACTTC.

V usage is TRBV4-1 and J usage is TRBJ2-1, with 9 positions matching TRBD1. Per germline, CDR1 MGHRA and CDR2 YSYEKL. V lost 6 bases, J lost 8 bases, and 11 bases stayed unmatched. The CDR3 is 15 residues long. CDR3 protein: CASSTRGTGRDEQFF. For the CDR3, the DNA is TGCGCCAGCAGTACTAGGGGGACAGGGCGAGATGAGCAGTTCTTC.

This clone was detected once. The chain carries TRBV7-9 and TRBJ2-7, with D unclear. The V gene lost 2 bases and the J gene lost 1 base, with 6 bases spanning the gap. The CDR3 sequence is 13 residues long. Germline V CDR1 and CDR2: SEHNR, FQNEAQ (reference sequence). The CDR3 loop is CASSLSGSYEQYF. CDR3 nucleotides: TGTGCCAGCAGCTTATCCGGGTCCTACGAGCAGTACTTC.

This chain connects TRBV6-1 to TRBJ2-1; the match to TRBD1 covers 8 bases. The CDR3 is 16 amino acids. Per germline, CDR1 MNHNS and CDR2 SASEGT. V lost 2 bases and J lost 6; bases outside the gene matches: 9. The chain's CDR3 is CASSEPGQGPTNEQFF. In DNA form, the CDR3 reads TGTGCCAGCAGTGAACCTGGACAGGGTCCTACCAATGAGCAGTTCTTC.

The chain combines TRBV6-5 with TRBJ2-1; TRBD2 agrees at 8 bases. The CDR3 has 15 residues. V was pared by 6 bases and J by 3 bases, with 7 bases of the junction left unmatched. Per germline, CDR1 MNHEY and CDR2 SVGAGI. The CDR3 loop is CASRRLGRDYNEQFF. CDR3 bases: TGTGCCAGCAGACGGCTCGGGAGGGACTACAATGAGCAGTTCTTC.

The chain is built from TRBV4-2 and TRBJ2-4, with 11 bases lining up with TRBD1. Germline V CDR1 and CDR2: LGHNA, YNFKEQ. Trimming cost V 2 bases and J 0 bases; bases outside gene matches: 12. The CDR3 length is 20 residues. DNA of the CDR3: TGTGCCAGCAGCCAATTCCGGGACAGGGGGGAATTGCTAGCCAAAAACATTCAGTACTTC. This sequence encodes CASSQFRDRGELLAKNIQYF.

CDR3 in DNA: TGTGCCAGCAGCCGGACAGGGGCTGGGGGCTACACCTTC. Translated: CASSRTGAGGYTF. The chain recombines TRBV5-4 with TRBJ1-2; 9 bases fit TRBD1. CDR1 and CDR2 (germline): SGHNT, YYREEE (reference sequence). After removal of 4 bases from V and 8 bases from J, the junction contained 6 bases not matched to a gene. The CDR3 has 13 amino acids.

This clone came up once. The chain combines TRBV18 with TRBJ2-3; 15 bases map to TRBD2. The CDR3 loop spans 17 amino acids. Germline CDR1 KGHSH, CDR2 LQKENI. J gave up 3 bases and V 3 bases, and 4 bases lay outside the gene matches. The CDR3 region is CASSPGLAGGRTDTQYF. DNA for the CDR3: TGTGCCAGCTCACCGGGACTAGCGGGGGGCCGGACAGATACGCAGTATTTT.

In its sample, this clone was seen once. This chain links TRBV7-9 with TRBJ2-7; the D is unclear. The CDR3 has 11 amino acids. The germline gives CDR1 SEHNR, CDR2 FQNEAQ (reference sequence). With 5 bases removed from V and 4 bases from J, the gap between germline ends came to 6 bases. This CDR3 reads CASSLTYEQYF. The CDR3 DNA reads as TGTGCCAGCAGCCTCACTTACGAGCAGTACTTC. Full variable domain (missing parts from reference TRBV7-9 and TRBJ2-7): DTGVSQNPRHKITKRGQNVTFRCDPISEHNRLYWYRQTLGQGPEFLTYFQNEAQLEKSRLLSDRFSAERPKGSFSTLEIQRTEQGDSAMYLCASSLTYEQYFGPGTRLTVT.

This chain joins TRBV9 and TRBJ2-7; 10 nucleotides agree with TRBD1. After removal of 0 bases from V and 0 bases from J, the junction contained 0 bases not matched to a gene. Germline V gene sequence: CDR1 SGDLS, CDR2 YYNGEE. CDR3 length equals 15 residues. CDR3 bases: TGTGCCAGCAGCGTAGGACAGGGGGCCTCCTACGAGCAGTACTTC. It translates to CASSVGQGASYEQYF.

The J gene is TRBJ1-4, the V gene TRBV5-4, with D maybe TRBD1 (5 bases). The CDR3 runs to 15 residues. Per germline, CDR1 SGHNT and CDR2 YYREEE (reference sequence). V was shortened by 3 bases and J by 8 bases, with 17 bases between the two germline ends. CDR3 sequence reads: CASSSGTGEGEKLFF. In DNA form, the CDR3 reads TGTGCCAGCAGCTCGGGGACCGGGGAGGGGGAAAAACTGTTTTTT.

The V call is TRBV5-5, the J call TRBJ2-7; 11 nucleotides match TRBD2. This CDR3 spans 14 amino acids. The junction had 2 bases not matched to a gene; V was cut back by 3 bases and J by 3 bases. The germline CDR1 and CDR2 sequences are SGHKS and YYEKEE (reference sequence). In DNA, the CDR3 is TGTGCCAGCAGCTCGGGACTAGCGGTCTACGAGCAGTACTTC. Translated, it gives CASSSGLAVYEQYF.